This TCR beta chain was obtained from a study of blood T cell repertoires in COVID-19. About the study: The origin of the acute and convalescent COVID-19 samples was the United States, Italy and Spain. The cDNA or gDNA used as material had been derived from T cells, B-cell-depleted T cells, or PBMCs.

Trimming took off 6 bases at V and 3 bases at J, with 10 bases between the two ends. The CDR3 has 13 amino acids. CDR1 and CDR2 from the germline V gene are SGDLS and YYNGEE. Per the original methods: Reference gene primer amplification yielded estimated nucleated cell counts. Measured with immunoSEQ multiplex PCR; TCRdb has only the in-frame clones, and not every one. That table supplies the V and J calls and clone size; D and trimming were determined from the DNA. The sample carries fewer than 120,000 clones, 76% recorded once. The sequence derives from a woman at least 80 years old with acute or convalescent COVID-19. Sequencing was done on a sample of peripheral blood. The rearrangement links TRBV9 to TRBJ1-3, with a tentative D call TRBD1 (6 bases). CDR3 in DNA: TGTGCCAGCACCACAGGGATTGGAAACACCATATATTTT. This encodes CASTTGIGNTIYF.